A selection of T cell receptor beta chains follows, all from one sample in a study of early T cells in non-severe SARS-CoV-2 infection. TCRdb re-analysed the 5' RACE reads in MiXCR, keeping a single row per CDR3 protein. The sample carries 98,000 or so distinct CDR3 sequences, about 12% recorded once. This sample comprised whole blood, obtained at baseline. These receptors originate from an adult who was a healthcare worker with PCR-confirmed SARS-CoV-2 infection or an uninfected control (not recorded which). CDR3s leave out the opening cysteine and the closing phenylalanine or tryptophan.

cdr3_aa: SAMGYPSTDTQY; j_call: TRBJ2-3; cdr3_length: 12; v_call: TRBV20-1
cdr3_aa: ASRRIENSRSNQPQH; j_call: TRBJ1-5; cdr3_length: 15; v_call: TRBV6-6
cdr3_aa: ASSFRDRGSGANVLT; j_call: TRBJ2-6; cdr3_length: 15; v_call: TRBV5-4
cdr3_aa: ASSQETIRGLAEMGSTDTQY; j_call: TRBJ2-3; cdr3_length: 20; v_call: TRBV4-2
cdr3_aa: ASSQDRVNSPLH; j_call: TRBJ1-6; cdr3_length: 12; v_call: TRBV18
cdr3_aa: SAIARTSTQGGEQY; j_call: TRBJ2-7; cdr3_length: 14; v_call: TRBV20-1
cdr3_aa: ASSLEPVYSPLH; j_call: TRBJ1-6; cdr3_length: 12; v_call: TRBV11-2
cdr3_aa: ASSSQAKNIQY; j_call: TRBJ2-4; cdr3_length: 11; v_call: TRBV7-8
cdr3_aa: ASSTITGMNTEAF; j_call: TRBJ1-1; cdr3_length: 13; v_call: TRBV11-2
cdr3_aa: ASSQGGWGYTEAF; j_call: TRBJ1-1; cdr3_length: 13; v_call: TRBV14
cdr3_aa: AWSKKANQPQH; j_call: TRBJ1-5; cdr3_length: 11; v_call: TRBV30
cdr3_aa: ASSLARHNEQF; j_call: TRBJ2-1; cdr3_length: 11; v_call: TRBV6-1
cdr3_aa: ASSLAAEGAF; j_call: TRBJ1-1; cdr3_length: 10; v_call: TRBV7-9
cdr3_aa: ASSPGTYNTGELF; j_call: TRBJ2-2; cdr3_length: 13; v_call: TRBV6-5
cdr3_aa: ASSFGGRSDTQY; j_call: TRBJ2-3; cdr3_length: 12; v_call: TRBV6-2/TRBV6-3
cdr3_aa: AISESVLGDSGNTIY; j_call: TRBJ1-3; cdr3_length: 15; v_call: TRBV10-3
cdr3_aa: ASSRGVRGDYTDTQY; j_call: TRBJ2-3; cdr3_length: 15; v_call: TRBV11-2
cdr3_aa: SVEASPGETQY; j_call: TRBJ2-5; cdr3_length: 11; v_call: TRBV29-1
cdr3_aa: ASRGQRNTGELF; j_call: TRBJ2-2; cdr3_length: 12; v_call: TRBV6-1
cdr3_aa: ASSYLQGSTMNTEAF; j_call: TRBJ1-1; cdr3_length: 15; v_call: TRBV6-6
cdr3_aa: SAHIGGSNTEAF; j_call: TRBJ1-1; cdr3_length: 12; v_call: TRBV29-1
cdr3_aa: ASWYYGYT; j_call: TRBJ1-2; cdr3_length: 8; v_call: TRBV19